These T cell receptor beta chains were read from a single sample in a study of blood T cell repertoires in COVID-19. Profiling relied on immunoSEQ multiplex PCR, and the TCRdb table lists in-frame clones only, not all of them. The sample includes over 250,000 clones, approximately 87% of them seen just once. Specimen: peripheral blood. The receptors stem from a woman in her thirties or forties who had recovered from COVID-19. Both conserved end residues are part of each CDR3. A D gene is named only where the DNA matches it firmly. Size values are once, few and many counts, or a class for expanded clones, and some rows have none.

CDR3nt: TGCGCCAGCAGCTTGGCCCTAGCCACAGATACGCAGTATTTT
CDR3aa: CASSLALATDTQYF
d_gene: .
v_gene: TRBV5-1
abundance: .
j_gene: TRBJ2-3

CDR3nt: TGTGCCAGCAGCTTCCGGACAGACTACGAGCAGTACTTC
CDR3aa: CASSFRTDYEQYF
d_gene: .
v_gene: TRBV7-2
abundance: .
j_gene: TRBJ2-7

CDR3nt: TGTGCCTGGACCCGGACAGGGGGCGATCAGCCCCAGCATTTT
CDR3aa: CAWTRTGGDQPQHF
d_gene: TRBD1
v_gene: TRBV30
abundance: .
j_gene: TRBJ1-5

CDR3nt: TGCGCCAGCAGCGACAGGGTGGATTCACCCCTCCACTTT
CDR3aa: CASSDRVDSPLHF
d_gene: TRBD1
v_gene: TRBV5-1
abundance: .
j_gene: TRBJ1-6

CDR3nt: TGTGCCAGCAGCCGACGGAGAGAGGGAATTCGGGGCTACACCTTC
CDR3aa: CASSRRREGIRGYTF
d_gene: .
v_gene: TRBV6-5
abundance: .
j_gene: TRBJ1-2

CDR3nt: TGTGCCAGCAGCCCCGGGAGGCGGGAGCAGTACTTC
CDR3aa: CASSPGRREQYF
d_gene: TRBD2
v_gene: TRBV7-2
abundance: .
j_gene: TRBJ2-7

CDR3nt: TGCGCCACCCAACGGGGGGCCACTATAGGAGAGACCCAGTACTTC
CDR3aa: CATQRGATIGETQYF
d_gene: .
v_gene: TRBV5-1
abundance: once
j_gene: TRBJ2-5

CDR3nt: TGTGCCTGGAGTATGGCGGGTGATACGCAGTATTTT
CDR3aa: CAWSMAGDTQYF
d_gene: .
v_gene: TRBV30
abundance: .
j_gene: TRBJ2-3

CDR3nt: TGTGCCAGCAGTCCGAGCTCCGGGACAGGGTATCGAGAGACCCAGTACTTC
CDR3aa: CASSPSSGTGYRETQYF
d_gene: TRBD1
v_gene: TRBV27
abundance: .
j_gene: TRBJ2-5

CDR3nt: TGTGCCAGCAGGGGGCTGAGTTCTGGGGCCAACGTCCTGACTTTC
CDR3aa: CASRGLSSGANVLTF
d_gene: .
v_gene: TRBV6-5
abundance: .
j_gene: TRBJ2-6

CDR3nt: TGCGCCAGCAAACCTGGACAGCCCATGAACACTGAAGCTTTCTTT
CDR3aa: CASKPGQPMNTEAFF
d_gene: .
v_gene: TRBV5-1
abundance: .
j_gene: TRBJ1-1

CDR3nt: TGTGCCAGCAGCACGGACAGCTTTAATGAAAAACTGTTTTTT
CDR3aa: CASSTDSFNEKLFF
d_gene: .
v_gene: TRBV11-2
abundance: .
j_gene: TRBJ1-4

CDR3nt: TGTGCCAGCAGCTTGTTCGGGAGGGGGAGCTTCTCTGGGGCCAACGTCCTGACTTTC
CDR3aa: CASSLFGRGSFSGANVLTF
d_gene: TRBD2
v_gene: TRBV5-6
abundance: .
j_gene: TRBJ2-6

CDR3nt: TGTGCCAGCAGCGTTTCCCGGGGGGGGTTCCAAGAGACCCAGTACTTC
CDR3aa: CASSVSRGGFQETQYF
d_gene: TRBD2
v_gene: TRBV9
abundance: .
j_gene: TRBJ2-5

CDR3nt: TGTGCCAGCAGTTACGAGACAGTGGCCACCCAGTACTTC
CDR3aa: CASSYETVATQYF
d_gene: .
v_gene: TRBV6-5
abundance: few
j_gene: TRBJ2-5

CDR3nt: TGTGCCAGCAGCGTGACAGGGGCCACCTCAGCGACCCAGTACTTC
CDR3aa: CASSVTGATSATQYF
d_gene: TRBD1
v_gene: TRBV9
abundance: .
j_gene: TRBJ2-5

CDR3nt: TGCGCCAGCAGCGTTGGGACAGGGGGTTTTGAAGCTTTCTTT
CDR3aa: CASSVGTGGFEAFF
d_gene: TRBD1
v_gene: TRBV5-1
abundance: .
j_gene: TRBJ1-1

CDR3nt: TGTGCCAGCAGCTCGAGGACAGGGGGCTATGGCTACACCTTC
CDR3aa: CASSSRTGGYGYTF
d_gene: TRBD1
v_gene: TRBV14
abundance: .
j_gene: TRBJ1-2

CDR3nt: TGTGCCAGCGGCGCTCGGGGGGGCAGTACAGATACGCAGTATTTT
CDR3aa: CASGARGGSTDTQYF
d_gene: TRBD2
v_gene: TRBV9
abundance: .
j_gene: TRBJ2-3

CDR3nt: TGTGCCAGCAGCGAGAGCGGGGGGGCCGTGCAGACCCAGTACTTC
CDR3aa: CASSESGGAVQTQYF
d_gene: TRBD2
v_gene: TRBV7-9
abundance: .
j_gene: TRBJ2-5

CDR3nt: TGTGCCGGTGGTCCGGGGGTGGACTATGGCTACACCTTC
CDR3aa: CAGGPGVDYGYTF
d_gene: .
v_gene: TRBV6-6
abundance: .
j_gene: TRBJ1-2

CDR3nt: TGCGCCAGCAGCTTGGGGTTAGCGGGCCTGGTACCCTACGAGCAGTACTTC
CDR3aa: CASSLGLAGLVPYEQYF
d_gene: TRBD2
v_gene: TRBV5-1
abundance: .
j_gene: TRBJ2-7

CDR3nt: TGTGCCACCAGTCAATCGGGGGACACAGATACGCAGTATTTT
CDR3aa: CATSQSGDTDTQYF
d_gene: .
v_gene: TRBV24-1
abundance: .
j_gene: TRBJ2-3

CDR3nt: TGTGCCAGCAGAGCCTCCCTAACCTATGGCTACACCTTC
CDR3aa: CASRASLTYGYTF
d_gene: .
v_gene: TRBV2
abundance: .
j_gene: TRBJ1-2

CDR3nt: TGTGCCAGCAGTCAACAGGGGATGGGTAATTCACCCCTCCACTTT
CDR3aa: CASSQQGMGNSPLHF
d_gene: TRBD1
v_gene: TRBV7-9
abundance: few
j_gene: TRBJ1-6

CDR3nt: TGTGCCAGCAGCCCTACGTCGGGGGATACGCAGTATTTT
CDR3aa: CASSPTSGDTQYF
d_gene: .
v_gene: TRBV5-4
abundance: .
j_gene: TRBJ2-3

CDR3nt: TGTGCCAGCAGTTTCATAACGGGACAGGGGGTCTCCTACGAGCAGTACTTC
CDR3aa: CASSFITGQGVSYEQYF
d_gene: TRBD1
v_gene: TRBV6-2/TRBV6-3
abundance: .
j_gene: TRBJ2-7

CDR3nt: TGTGCCAGCAGCAATGGTTGGGGCCACCGGGCCTACGAGCAGTACTTC
CDR3aa: CASSNGWGHRAYEQYF
d_gene: .
v_gene: TRBV5-6
abundance: .
j_gene: TRBJ2-7

CDR3nt: TGTGCCAGCAGGGACAGACAGGGGATGACTGAAGCTTTCTTT
CDR3aa: CASRDRQGMTEAFF
d_gene: TRBD1
v_gene: TRBV2
abundance: .
j_gene: TRBJ1-1

CDR3nt: TGTGCCAGCAGCCAGGGACAGGGGGACACCGGGGAGCTGTTTTTT
CDR3aa: CASSQGQGDTGELFF
d_gene: TRBD1
v_gene: TRBV11-3
abundance: .
j_gene: TRBJ2-2

CDR3nt: TGTGCCAGCACTCGGGACAGGCAAGGCAATCAGCCCCAGCATTTT
CDR3aa: CASTRDRQGNQPQHF
d_gene: TRBD1
v_gene: TRBV2
abundance: .
j_gene: TRBJ1-5

CDR3nt: TGTGCCAGCTCACCAGGACTAGGGGGGAATGAGCAGTTCTTC
CDR3aa: CASSPGLGGNEQFF
d_gene: .
v_gene: TRBV18
abundance: .
j_gene: TRBJ2-1

CDR3nt: TGCGCCAGACTCCGGGACAGGGGCTACGAGCAGTACTTC
CDR3aa: CARLRDRGYEQYF
d_gene: TRBD1
v_gene: TRBV10-2
abundance: .
j_gene: TRBJ2-7

CDR3nt: TGTGCCAGCAGTTACTCGATGACAGGGGCGAGGTTCCCCCTCCACTTT
CDR3aa: CASSYSMTGARFPLHF
d_gene: TRBD1
v_gene: TRBV6-5
abundance: .
j_gene: TRBJ1-6

CDR3nt: TGTGCCAGCAGCCCGAGGGGGCAGGGGGCGAGCTACGAGCAGTACTTC
CDR3aa: CASSPRGQGASYEQYF
d_gene: TRBD1
v_gene: TRBV11-1
abundance: .
j_gene: TRBJ2-7

CDR3nt: TGTGCCAGCAGTCTCGGACAGGGGGGGTACACTGAAGCTTTCTTT
CDR3aa: CASSLGQGGYTEAFF
d_gene: TRBD1
v_gene: TRBV27
abundance: .
j_gene: TRBJ1-1

CDR3nt: TGTGCCAGCAGCGGTCTTAATCTACTAGCGGGGCCGCCCTACGAGCAGTACTTC
CDR3aa: CASSGLNLLAGPPYEQYF
d_gene: TRBD2
v_gene: TRBV5-8
abundance: once
j_gene: TRBJ2-7

CDR3nt: TGTGCCAGCAGCTCCCCCCGGACAGGGGAAAGCTACACCTTC
CDR3aa: CASSSPRTGESYTF
d_gene: .
v_gene: TRBV21-1
abundance: once
j_gene: TRBJ1-2

CDR3nt: TGTGCCAGCAGCCCCCCGCGGGGTACTGAAGCTTTCTTT
CDR3aa: CASSPPRGTEAFF
d_gene: .
v_gene: TRBV3-1/TRBV3-2
abundance: .
j_gene: TRBJ1-1

CDR3nt: TGTGCCAGCAGCTTGGCCCCAGCGGGGGGGCGGGAGACCCAGTACTTC
CDR3aa: CASSLAPAGGRETQYF
d_gene: TRBD2
v_gene: TRBV5-6
abundance: once
j_gene: TRBJ2-5

CDR3nt: TGTGCCAGCTCACCCCCGTTAGGGGTGGGTAGCGGGACTGAAGCTTTCTTT
CDR3aa: CASSPPLGVGSGTEAFF
d_gene: .
v_gene: TRBV18
abundance: few
j_gene: TRBJ1-1

CDR3nt: TGTGCCAGCAGCTGGACAGGGGGCGACTCCTACGAGCAGTACTTC
CDR3aa: CASSWTGGDSYEQYF
d_gene: TRBD1
v_gene: TRBV7-2
abundance: .
j_gene: TRBJ2-7

CDR3nt: TGTGCCAGCAGTCACCGGGACAGGGTGGGAGGCTACACCTTC
CDR3aa: CASSHRDRVGGYTF
d_gene: TRBD1
v_gene: TRBV27
abundance: once
j_gene: TRBJ1-2

CDR3nt: TGCGCCAGCAGCTTGGAGGCAGGGGGAAGAGGCTACACCTTC
CDR3aa: CASSLEAGGRGYTF
d_gene: TRBD1
v_gene: TRBV5-1
abundance: .
j_gene: TRBJ1-2

CDR3nt: TGCAGTGCCGACTCGCCCACTGAAGCTTTCTTT
CDR3aa: CSADSPTEAFF
d_gene: .
v_gene: TRBV20-1
abundance: once
j_gene: TRBJ1-1

CDR3nt: TGTGCCAGCAGTGAGGGTCAGGGGAACACTGAAGCTTTCTTT
CDR3aa: CASSEGQGNTEAFF
d_gene: .
v_gene: TRBV2
abundance: once
j_gene: TRBJ1-1

CDR3nt: TGTGCCAGCAGGTCCGGGACGGGGGGTTATGGCTACACCTTC
CDR3aa: CASRSGTGGYGYTF
d_gene: .
v_gene: TRBV2
abundance: .
j_gene: TRBJ1-2

CDR3nt: TGTGCCAGCAGTACGGCACCCGCGGTCACTGAAGCTTTCTTT
CDR3aa: CASSTAPAVTEAFF
d_gene: .
v_gene: TRBV6-2/TRBV6-3
abundance: .
j_gene: TRBJ1-1

CDR3nt: TGTGCCAGCAGTTTTACAGGGAATATCTATGGCTACACCTTC
CDR3aa: CASSFTGNIYGYTF
d_gene: .
v_gene: TRBV27
abundance: once
j_gene: TRBJ1-2

CDR3nt: TGTGCCAGCAGCCAAGGGGACAGGGCGGACAATGAGCAGTTCTTC
CDR3aa: CASSQGDRADNEQFF
d_gene: TRBD1
v_gene: TRBV3-1/TRBV3-2
abundance: few
j_gene: TRBJ2-1

CDR3nt: TGCAGCGCCGAATCCGGGACTAGCGGCGGTACAGATACGCAGTATTTT
CDR3aa: CSAESGTSGGTDTQYF
d_gene: TRBD2
v_gene: TRBV29-1
abundance: .
j_gene: TRBJ2-3

CDR3nt: TGTGCCAGCAGCTTGGGGACAGGGGTGGGTGAAAAACTGTTTTTT
CDR3aa: CASSLGTGVGEKLFF
d_gene: TRBD1
v_gene: TRBV5-6
abundance: .
j_gene: TRBJ1-4

CDR3nt: TGTGCCAGCAGCGGGACAGGGCTAAGGAACACTGAAGCTTTCTTT
CDR3aa: CASSGTGLRNTEAFF
d_gene: TRBD1
v_gene: TRBV7-9
abundance: once
j_gene: TRBJ1-1

CDR3nt: TGTGCCAGCAGACCCAGGGGAGCCAAAAACATTCAGTACTTC
CDR3aa: CASRPRGAKNIQYF
d_gene: .
v_gene: TRBV2
abundance: .
j_gene: TRBJ2-4